Listed here is a single T cell receptor (beta chain). Its antigen remains unknown. This entry comes from a study of T cell responses to AZD1222 COVID-19 vaccine. General study findings and limits: Repertoires were obtained solely post-peak T cell response. At study baseline, merely several AZD1222 recipients were seropositive. Close to half of all spike-specific TCRs reportedly target regions of the variants that are unmutated.

Sequencing used immunoSEQ multiplex PCR; TCRdb keeps in-frame clones, though not all of them. The profile covers 100,000 to 150,000 clones, with 90% to 95% appearing a single time and about 5% taken by the ten largest. This receptor was identified in an adult who received the AZD1222 COVID-19 vaccine. The source was peripheral blood, collected 28 days after the second AZD1222 dose.

The CDR3 region has the DNA TGTGCCAGCAGCCCGGACGGTAATGTTGGGAATGAGCAGTTCTTC. As protein: CASSPDGNVGNEQFF. The chain carries TRBV7-2 and TRBJ2-1; D remains ambiguous. The V end lost 5 bases, the J end lost 7 bases, and 18 bases lay between the germline ends. Germline CDR1 is SGHTA and CDR2 is FQGNSA. This CDR3 contains 15 residues.